What follows describes a single T cell receptor beta chain. Here immunoSEQ multiplex PCR was the method, and the copy in TCRdb shows in-frame clones only, minus some. The sample has a few hundred thousand clones, 75% to 85% seen once. The data stem from a study of blood T cell repertoires in COVID-19. Study details: In each case, the material was cDNA or gDNA derived from T cells, B-cell-depleted T cells, or PBMCs.

The TCR comes from a woman aged 70-85 years with COVID-19, enrolled during active disease. The sequenced sample was peripheral blood.

This CDR3 is CASSQEIYRGNSPLHF. DNA of the CDR3: TGTGCCAGCAGCCAAGAGATTTACAGGGGCAATTCACCCCTCCACTTT. The chain carries TRBV4-2 and TRBJ1-6; 7 positions agree with TRBD1. CDR3 length equals 16 residues. CDR1 and CDR2 (germline): LGHNA, YNFKEQ. The ends lost 0 bases at V and 7 bases at J; junction bases unmatched: 6.